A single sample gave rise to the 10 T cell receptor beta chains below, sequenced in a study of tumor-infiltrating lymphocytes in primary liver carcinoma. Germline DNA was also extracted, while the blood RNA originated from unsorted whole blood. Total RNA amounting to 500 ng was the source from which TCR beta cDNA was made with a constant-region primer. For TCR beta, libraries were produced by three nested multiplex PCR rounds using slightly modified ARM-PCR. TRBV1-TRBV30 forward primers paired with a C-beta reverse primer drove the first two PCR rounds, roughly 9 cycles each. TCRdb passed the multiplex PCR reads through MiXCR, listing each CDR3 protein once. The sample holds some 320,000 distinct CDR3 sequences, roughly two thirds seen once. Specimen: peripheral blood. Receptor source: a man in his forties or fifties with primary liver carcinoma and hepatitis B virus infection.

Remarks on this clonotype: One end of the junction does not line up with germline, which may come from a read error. For the CDR3, the DNA is TGTGTCAGCACCCTCACGGGACTAGCGGGAGAGAGCCAGTACTTC. It is translated as CVSTLTGLAGESQYF. V is TRBV11-1 and J is TRBJ2-5; 14 bases align to TRBD2. Germline lookup yields CDR1 SGHAT and CDR2 FQDESV (reference sequence). The CDR3 covers 15 residues.

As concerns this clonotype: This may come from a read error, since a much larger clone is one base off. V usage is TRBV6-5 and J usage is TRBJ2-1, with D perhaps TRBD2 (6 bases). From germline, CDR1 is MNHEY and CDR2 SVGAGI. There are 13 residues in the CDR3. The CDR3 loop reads CASGSGLGNEHFF. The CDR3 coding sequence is TGTGCCAGTGGGAGCGGGTTGGGCAATGAGCACTTCTTC.

This chain's CDR3 is CAISESATATNYGYTF. The CDR3 coding sequence is TGTGCCATCAGTGAGTCAGCTACAGCCACTAACTATGGCTACACCTTC. V gene TRBV10-3 combines with J gene TRBJ1-2; no definite D call. The germline CDR1 and CDR2 sequences are ENHRY and SYGVKD. V lost 0 bases and J 0 bases, leaving 11 bases between the germline ends. CDR3 size: 16 residues.

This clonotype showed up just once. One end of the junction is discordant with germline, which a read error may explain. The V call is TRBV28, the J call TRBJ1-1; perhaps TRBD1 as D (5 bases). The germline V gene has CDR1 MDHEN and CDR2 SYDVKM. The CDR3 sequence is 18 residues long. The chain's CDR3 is CASGFSRLPFNRITEAFF. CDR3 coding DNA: TGTGCCAGCGGTTTCTCTCGCCTCCCATTCAACAGGATAACTGAAGCTTTCTTT.

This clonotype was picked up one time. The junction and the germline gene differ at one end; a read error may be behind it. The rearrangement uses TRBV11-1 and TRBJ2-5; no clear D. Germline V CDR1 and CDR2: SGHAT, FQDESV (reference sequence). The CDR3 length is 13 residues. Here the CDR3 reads CASSRAPVETRYF. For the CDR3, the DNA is TGTGCCAGCAGTCGGGCCCCGGTGGAGACCCGGTACTTC.

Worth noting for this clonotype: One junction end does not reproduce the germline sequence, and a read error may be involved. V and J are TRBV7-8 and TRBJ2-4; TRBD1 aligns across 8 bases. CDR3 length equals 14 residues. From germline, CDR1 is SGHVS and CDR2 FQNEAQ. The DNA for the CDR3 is TGTGCCAGCAGCCGGGGACAGGCTAAAAACATTCAGCACTTC. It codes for CASSRGQAKNIQHF.

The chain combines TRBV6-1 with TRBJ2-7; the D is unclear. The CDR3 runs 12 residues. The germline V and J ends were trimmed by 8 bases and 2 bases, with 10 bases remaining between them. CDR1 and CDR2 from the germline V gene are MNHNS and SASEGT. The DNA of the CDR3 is TGTGCCAGCTGTGGTTTGACCTACGAGCAGTACTTC. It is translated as CASCGLTYEQYF.

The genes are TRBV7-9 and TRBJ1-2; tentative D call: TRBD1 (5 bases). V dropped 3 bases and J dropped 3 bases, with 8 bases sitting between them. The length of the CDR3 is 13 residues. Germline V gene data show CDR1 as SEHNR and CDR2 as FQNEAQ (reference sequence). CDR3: CASSFGRDYGYTF. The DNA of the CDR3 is TGTGCCAGCAGCTTTGGCAGGGACTATGGCTACACCTTC.

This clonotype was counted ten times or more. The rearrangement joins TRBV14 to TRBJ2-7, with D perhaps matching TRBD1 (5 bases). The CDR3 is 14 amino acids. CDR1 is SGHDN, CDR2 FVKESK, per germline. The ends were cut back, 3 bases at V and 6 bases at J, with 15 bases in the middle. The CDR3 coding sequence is TGTGCCAGCAGCCAGCTCGACAGTACAAGCGAGCAGTACTTC. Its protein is CASSQLDSTSEQYF.

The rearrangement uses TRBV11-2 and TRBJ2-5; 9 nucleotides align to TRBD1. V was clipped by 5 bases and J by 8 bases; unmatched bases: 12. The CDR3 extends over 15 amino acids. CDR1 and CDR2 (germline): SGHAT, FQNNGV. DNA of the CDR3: TGTGCCAGCAGCCCTGGGACAGGGATCGCGGAAACCCAGTACTTC. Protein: CASSPGTGIAETQYF.